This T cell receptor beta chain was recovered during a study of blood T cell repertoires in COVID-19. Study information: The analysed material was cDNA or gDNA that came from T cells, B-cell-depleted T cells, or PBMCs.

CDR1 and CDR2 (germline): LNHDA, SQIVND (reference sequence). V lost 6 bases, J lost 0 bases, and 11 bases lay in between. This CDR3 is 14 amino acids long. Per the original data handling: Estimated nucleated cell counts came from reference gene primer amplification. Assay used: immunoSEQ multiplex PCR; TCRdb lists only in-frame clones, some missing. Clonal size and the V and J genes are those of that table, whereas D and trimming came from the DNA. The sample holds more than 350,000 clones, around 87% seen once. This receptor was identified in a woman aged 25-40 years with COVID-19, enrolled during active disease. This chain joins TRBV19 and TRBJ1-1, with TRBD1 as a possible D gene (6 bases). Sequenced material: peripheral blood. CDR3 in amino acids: CASRRGGLNTEAFF. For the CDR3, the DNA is TGTGCCAGTAGGAGGGGGGGATTGAACACTGAAGCTTTCTTT.